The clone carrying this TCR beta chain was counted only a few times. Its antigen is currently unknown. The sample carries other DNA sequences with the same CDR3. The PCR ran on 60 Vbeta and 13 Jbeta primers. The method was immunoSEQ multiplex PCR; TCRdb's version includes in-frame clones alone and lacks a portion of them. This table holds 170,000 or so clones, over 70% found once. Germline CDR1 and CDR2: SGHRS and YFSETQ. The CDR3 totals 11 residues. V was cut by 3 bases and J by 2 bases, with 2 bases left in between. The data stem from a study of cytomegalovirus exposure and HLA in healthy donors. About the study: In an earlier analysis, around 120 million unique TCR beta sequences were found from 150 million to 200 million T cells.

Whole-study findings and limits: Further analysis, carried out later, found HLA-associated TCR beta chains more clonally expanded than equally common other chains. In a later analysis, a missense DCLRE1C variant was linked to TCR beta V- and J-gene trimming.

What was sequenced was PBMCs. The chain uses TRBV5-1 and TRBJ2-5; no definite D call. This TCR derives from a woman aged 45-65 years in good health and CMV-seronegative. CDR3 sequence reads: CASSSQETQYF. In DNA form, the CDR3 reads TGCGCCAGCAGCTCTCAAGAGACCCAGTACTTC.